Presented here are 27 T cell receptor beta chains from one specimen sequenced in a study of shared clonotypes between healthy human individuals. CD45RO-negative CD8 cells positively selected for CCR7 made up the naive population, which excluded terminally differentiated effector memory CD45RA+ cells. The data were produced by immunoSEQ multiplex PCR, yet TCRdb's version contains in-frame clones alone and is incomplete. In the table there are more than 600,000 clones, about 90% of which are singletons. The sample comprised naive CD8+ T cells sorted from blood. All receptors come from a man aged 25-40 years in good health.

V and J are TRBV18 and TRBJ2-5, with D uncertain. Germline CDR1 is KGHSH and CDR2 is LQKENI. Trimming removed 5 bases from V and 4 bases from J, with 11 bases in between. The CDR3 runs to 13 residues. The CDR3 region has the DNA TGTGCCAGCTCAGCTAACTCCTTAGAGACCCAGTACTTC. Translating it yields CASSANSLETQYF.

The rearrangement uses TRBV10-2 and TRBJ2-7; D gene unclear. The CDR3 is 12 residues long. V was shortened by 6 bases and J by 0 bases, with 6 bases between the two germline ends. In germline, CDR1 is WSHSY, CDR2 SAAADI. CDR3 bases: TGCGCCAGCAGCGGCAGCTCCTACGAGCAGTACTTC. It specifies CASSGSSYEQYF.

The V and J genes are TRBV5-4 and TRBJ2-7; possible D gene TRBD1, 7 bases. The germline gives CDR1 SGHNT, CDR2 YYREEE (reference sequence). V lost 3 bases and J lost 7, with 17 bases in between. The CDR3 has 14 amino acids. CDR3 DNA sequence: TGTGCCAGCAGCTGGGGGGACAGCTCCACTGAGCAGTACTTC. Translation gives CASSWGDSSTEQYF.

The chain employs TRBV7-9 and TRBJ1-2; D perhaps matches TRBD1 (6 bases). Germline loops: CDR1 SEHNR, CDR2 FQNEAQ (reference sequence). The CDR3 contains 16 residues. V shed 4 bases and J shed 3 bases, with 18 bases lying between them. CDR3 amino acids: CASSSRQDQRDYGYTF. The CDR3 bases are TGTGCCAGCAGCTCCCGACAGGATCAAAGGGACTATGGCTACACCTTC.

This chain uses TRBV6-5 with TRBJ1-5, with D unclear. Germline values: CDR1 MNHEY, CDR2 SVGAGI. This CDR3 is 14 amino acids long. The ends were cut back, 6 bases at V and 3 bases at J, with 12 bases in the middle. CDR3 in DNA: TGTGCCAGCAGACCAGGTGTTCACAATCAGCCCCAGCATTTT. It yields the protein CASRPGVHNQPQHF.

This clone was seen just once. The CDR3 loop reads CASSFLLRGVETQYF. DNA of the CDR3: TGCGCCAGCAGCTTCCTACTAAGGGGGGTGGAGACCCAGTACTTC. The chain links TRBV5-1 to TRBJ2-5; possibly TRBD1 or TRBD2 for D (6 bases each). CDR1 SGHRS and CDR2 YFSETQ come from the germline V gene. This CDR3 region has 15 residues. V lost 2 bases and J lost 5, with 16 bases in between. The whole variable domain, remainder taken from reference TRBV5-1 and TRBJ2-5, is KAGVTQTPRYLIKTRGQQVTLSCSPISGHRSVSWYQQTPGQGLQFLFEYFSETQRNKGNFPGRFSGRQFSNSRSEMNVSTLELGDSALYLCASSFLLRGVETQYFGPGTRLLVL.

This chain links TRBV4-1 with TRBJ2-5; 11 nucleotides line up with TRBD2. The CDR3 is 15 residues long. Per germline, CDR1 MGHRA and CDR2 YSYEKL. The V and J ends lost 4 bases and 4 bases, in that order; junction bases with no gene match: 5. The CDR3 region has the DNA TGCGCCAGCAGCCCCATCCTAGCGGGAGGAGAGACCCAGTACTTC. Translated, it gives CASSPILAGGETQYF.

The V gene is TRBV11-2, the J gene TRBJ2-7; D might be TRBD2 (6 bases). Germline V lookup: CDR1 SGHAT, CDR2 FQNNGV. V was shortened by 2 bases and J by 3 bases, with 14 bases between the two germline ends. The CDR3 covers 15 residues. The CDR3 is CASSLFAGLIYEQYF. DNA of the CDR3: TGTGCCAGCAGCTTATTCGCAGGACTAATCTACGAGCAGTACTTC. Drawing the rest from reference TRBV11-2 and TRBJ2-7, the complete variable domain is EAGVAQSPRYKIIEKRQSVAFWCNPISGHATLYWYQQILGQGPKLLIQFQNNGVVDDSQLPKDRFSAERLKGVDSTLKIQPAKLEDSAVYLCASSLFAGLIYEQYFGPGTRLTVT.

This rearrangement joins TRBV29-1 to TRBJ2-1; D is uncertain. This CDR3 spans 11 amino acids. Between the trimmed V and J ends, which lost 4 bases and 7 bases, there was a span of 8 bases. The V gene's germline CDR1 is SQVTM and CDR2 ANQGSEA. CDR3 amino acids: CSVGNGNEQFF. The CDR3 DNA is TGCAGCGTTGGGAACGGGAATGAGCAGTTCTTC.

The CDR3 here is CASSLPRSGQYEQYF. Written as DNA, the CDR3 is TGTGCCAGCAGTTTACCCCGGTCAGGACAATACGAGCAGTACTTC. The V and J genes are TRBV28 and TRBJ2-7, with a tentative D call TRBD1 (5 bases). Trimming removed 2 bases at V and 4 bases at J, with 15 bases between. Germline CDR1 reads MDHEN; CDR2 reads SYDVKM. The CDR3 contains 15 residues.

The chain employs TRBV5-4 and TRBJ1-1; the D gene is possibly TRBD1 (5 bases). CDR1 and CDR2 (germline): SGHNT, YYREEE (reference sequence). V was clipped by 0 bases and J by 7 bases, with 13 bases between them. CDR3 length: 14 residues. The CDR3, as DNA: TGTGCCAGCAGCTTGGACGGCTCGGGGGATGAAGCTTTCTTT. It is translated as CASSLDGSGDEAFF.

The J gene is TRBJ2-3, the V gene TRBV5-1, with 11 bases fitting TRBD2. Germline-derived CDR1 and CDR2 are SGHRS and YFSETQ. V lost 4 bases and J lost 4; bases outside the gene matches: 14. The CDR3 extends over 18 amino acids. This CDR3 is CASSLGTSGLDKADTQYF. As DNA, the CDR3 is TGCGCCAGCAGCCTCGGGACTAGCGGTCTCGATAAGGCAGATACGCAGTATTTT.

The J gene is TRBJ2-1, the V gene TRBV7-6; TRBD2 agrees at 12 bases. This CDR3 spans 18 amino acids. Germline-derived CDR1 and CDR2 are SGHVS and FNYEAQ. The V gene end was trimmed by 6 bases and the J gene end by 8 bases; junction bases not matched to a gene: 17. The CDR3 nucleotides read TGTGCCAGCAGTTATACCGCCCGACTAGCGGGAGTCATGGATGAGCAGTTCTTC. This codes for CASSYTARLAGVMDEQFF.

The V and J genes are TRBV6-5 and TRBJ2-2; D unresolved. With 6 bases removed from V and 10 bases from J, the gap between germline ends came to 12 bases. The CDR3 has 12 amino acids. The germline gives CDR1 MNHEY, CDR2 SVGAGI. CDR3 protein: CASSPGTSELFF. The CDR3, as DNA: TGTGCCAGCAGCCCAGGAACTTCGGAGCTGTTTTTT.

This chain uses TRBV21-1 with TRBJ2-7. TRBV21-1 is listed as a pseudogene. The CDR3 extends over 18 amino acids. CDR3 DNA: TGTGCCAGCAGCAAAGAAGTCGAGTTGGCCGCTCGGAACTACGAGCAGTACTTC. Translating it yields CASSKEVELAARNYEQYF.

Details on this clone: The same CDR3 is also encoded by other DNA sequences in this sample. The V gene is TRBV10-1, the J gene TRBJ2-7; D gene unclear. The CDR3 runs to 12 residues. Trimming removed 3 bases at V and 3 bases at J, with 6 bases between. The germline gives CDR1 WNHNN, CDR2 SYGVQD (reference sequence). The CDR3 region has the DNA TGCGCCAGCAGTGAAGGTAGCTACGAGCAGTACTTC. Its translation: CASSEGSYEQYF.

The chain has TRBV2 and TRBJ2-1, with TRBD1 identical over 8 bases. This CDR3 has 13 amino acids. Germline CDR1 and CDR2: SNHLY and FYNNEI. Unmatched junction bases numbered 9, after V lost 3 bases and J lost 14 bases. Here the CDR3 reads CASSDIRPTGEFF. Here the CDR3 DNA reads TGTGCCAGCAGTGACATAAGGCCGACAGGGGAGTTCTTC.

This chain connects TRBV5-1 to TRBJ1-1; D gene unclear. Deletions cut 3 bases from V and 0 bases from J, with 18 bases between. CDR3 length equals 17 residues. Looked up from germline, CDR1 is SGHRS and CDR2 is YFSETQ. The CDR3: CASSWEPNNFMNTEAFF. CDR3 bases: TGCGCCAGCAGCTGGGAGCCGAACAATTTCATGAACACTGAAGCTTTCTTT. The whole variable domain, remainder taken from reference TRBV5-1 and TRBJ1-1, is KAGVTQTPRYLIKTRGQQVTLSCSPISGHRSVSWYQQTPGQGLQFLFEYFSETQRNKGNFPGRFSGRQFSNSRSEMNVSTLELGDSALYLCASSWEPNNFMNTEAFFGQGTRLTVV.

The chain employs TRBV5-6 and TRBJ2-5; 11 bases are a match to TRBD1. The CDR3 extends over 14 amino acids. CDR1 and CDR2 (germline): SGHDT, YYEEEE. V lost 6 bases, J lost 5 bases, and 6 bases stayed unmatched. The CDR3 is CASTTDRGQETQYF. Here the CDR3 DNA reads TGTGCCAGCACCACGGACAGGGGGCAGGAGACCCAGTACTTC.

The gene calls are TRBV28 and TRBJ2-1; the match to TRBD2 covers 11 bases. V lost 3 bases and J lost 7; bases outside the gene matches: 2. Germline values: CDR1 MDHEN, CDR2 SYDVKM. The length of the CDR3 is 14 residues. CDR3 region: CASSFPSGRNEQFF. Written as DNA, the CDR3 is TGTGCCAGCAGTTTCCCTAGCGGGAGGAATGAGCAGTTCTTC.

The CDR3 loop reads CSIPYRGDAAQETQYF. CDR3 in DNA: TGCAGCATCCCGTATCGGGGTGACGCAGCCCAAGAGACCCAGTACTTC. This chain joins TRBV29-1 and TRBJ2-5; D possibly corresponds to TRBD2 (5 bases). V lost 8 bases, J lost 1 base, and 23 bases lay in between. The CDR3 consists of 16 residues. Germline-derived CDR1 and CDR2 are SQVTM and ANQGSEA.

This clone showed up just a few times. The chain recombines TRBV7-8 with TRBJ2-1, with D tentatively TRBD1 (6 bases). The CDR3 loop spans 17 amino acids. V was shortened by 4 bases and J by 1 base, with 17 bases between the two germline ends. Germline CDR1 SGHVS, CDR2 FQNEAQ. The CDR3 nucleotides read TGTGCCAGCAGCTCCCCCGAACGACAGGTATCCTACAATGAGCAGTTCTTC. Translation gives CASSSPERQVSYNEQFF.

In nucleotides, the CDR3 is TGCGCCAGCAGCCAAGGGACTTCGGGGTCAAACTATGGCTACACCTTC. It specifies CASSQGTSGSNYGYTF. The chain combines TRBV4-3 with TRBJ1-2; no firm D call. The CDR3 covers 16 residues. Germline V gives CDR1 LGHNA, CDR2 YSLEER. V gave up 1 base and J gave up 2 bases, with 14 bases separating them.

This chain uses TRBV7-9 with TRBJ1-1; D not certain. The CDR3 length is 13 residues. Trimming stripped 5 bases from V and 3 bases from J, with 10 bases between. Germline CDR1 is SEHNR and CDR2 is FQNEAQ (reference sequence). The CDR3 loop is CASSRKEDTEAFF. For the CDR3, the DNA is TGTGCCAGCAGCCGAAAGGAGGACACTGAAGCTTTCTTT.

This sequence joins TRBV5-1 and TRBJ2-7, with D possibly TRBD2 on 5 matching bases. With 0 bases removed from V and 4 bases from J, the gap between germline ends came to 14 bases. The CDR3 has 15 residues. Germline CDR1 reads SGHRS; CDR2 reads YFSETQ. The CDR3 region is CASSLARTGRYEQYF. For the CDR3, the DNA is TGCGCCAGCAGCTTGGCCCGGACTGGCCGATACGAGCAGTACTTC. Looking up the rest from reference TRBV5-1 and TRBJ2-7 gives the full variable domain: KAGVTQTPRYLIKTRGQQVTLSCSPISGHRSVSWYQQTPGQGLQFLFEYFSETQRNKGNFPGRFSGRQFSNSRSEMNVSTLELGDSALYLCASSLARTGRYEQYFGPGTRLTVT.

V usage is TRBV19 and J usage is TRBJ2-7, with 10 nucleotides matching TRBD1. J gave up 5 bases and V 3 bases, and 7 bases lay outside the gene matches. This CDR3 has 15 amino acids. CDR1 is LNHDA and CDR2 is SQIVND in the germline V gene (reference sequence). CDR3: CASSMGTGEWDEQYF. CDR3 sequence (DNA): TGTGCCAGTAGTATGGGGACAGGGGAGTGGGACGAGCAGTACTTC. Looking up the rest from reference TRBV19 and TRBJ2-7 gives the full variable domain: DGGITQSPKYLFRKEGQNVTLSCEQNLNHDAMYWYRQDPGQGLRLIYYSQIVNDFQKGDIAEGYSVSREKKESFPLTVTSAQKNPTAFYLCASSMGTGEWDEQYFGPGTRLTVT.

The V and J genes are TRBV19 and TRBJ2-7; maybe TRBD1 (6 bases). CDR1 and CDR2 from the germline V gene are LNHDA and SQIVND (reference sequence). The V end lost 5 bases, the J end lost 4 bases, and 15 bases lay between the germline ends. The CDR3 is 14 residues long. CDR3 in DNA: TGTGCCAGTAGTGGAGCCCCAGGGGAATACGAGCAGTACTTC. Its translation is CASSGAPGEYEQYF. The entire variable domain, with the rest obtained from reference TRBV19 and TRBJ2-7, is as follows: DGGITQSPKYLFRKEGQNVTLSCEQNLNHDAMYWYRQDPGQGLRLIYYSQIVNDFQKGDIAEGYSVSREKKESFPLTVTSAQKNPTAFYLCASSGAPGEYEQYFGPGTRLTVT.